This T cell receptor beta chain was identified in a study of CD8 T cells in Susac syndrome (dated by TCRdb to the late 2010s). A note on the overall study: Of the Susac syndrome patients who were sequenced, eight were in clinical remission while about 6 had clinically active disease. At blood withdrawal, Susac syndrome patients were therapy-naive, treated with corticosteroids (with IVIg additionally given to some), or treated with IVIg alone. Repertoire sequencing was used to test whether CD8+ T cell activation and differentiation in Susac syndrome was antigen driven.

Details on this clonotype: Its antigen is still unknown. No base quality information exists; no much larger clone differs at one position.

V loses 0 bases, J loses 1 base, and the germline ends lie 7 bases apart. The germline V gene yields SGDLS for CDR1 and YYNGEE for CDR2. The CDR3 starts with the cysteine, ends with the phenylalanine, and has 14 residues. Of all the DNA, just the CDR3 is kept, 42 bases in frame from base 1. Peripheral blood CD8+ and CD4+ T cells from healthy donors, Susac syndrome patients and multiple sclerosis patients were profiled by high-throughput TCR beta sequencing. Recently defined diagnostic criteria for definite or probable disease were met by the Susac syndrome patients. Bulk CD8+ and CD4+ T cells were purified by magnetic negative isolation, while CD8+ TEMRA cells were enriched using FACS. Blood was drawn into EDTA tubes, processed within 24 hours, and PBMCs were isolated by density gradient centrifugation. PBMCs destined for TCR sequencing were cryopreserved in liquid nitrogen and later thawed in a 37 °C water bath. The sorted or isolated CD4+, CD8+ and CD8+ TEMRA cells reached a purity of at least 90%.

What the research found in general, with its limitations: In the CD4+ T cell repertoire of Susac syndrome patients, clonal expansion was not detected. The study acknowledged that relatively few individuals were included in the TCR sequencing and HLA analysis.

RNA was extracted using the RNeasy kit, and about 0.45 to 1 ug of the RNA was reverse transcribed with random hexamers. The immunoSEQ multiplex PCR assay, which covers 54 Vbeta and 13 Jbeta segments, was used to amplify TCR beta CDR3 regions. PCR amplification bias was corrected using a synthetic template baseline for primer optimization and computational correction. The original methods were these. Reads were annotated to V, D and J genes according to IMGT and were analyzed with immunoSEQ Analyzer, with only productive sequences retained. To calculate clonality, Shannon entropy was normalized by log2 of the number of productive unique sequences and then subtracted from one. Public and private clones were assessed among the 100 most prevalent clones of each patient and control. Clones were defined as Susac-specific when absent from the healthy and MS cohorts, from over 950 published viral clones and from other ImmuneACCESS disease sequences. TCRdb reran the public reads through fastp at Q25 and MiXCR, keeping productive beta chains. Each record represents a unique CDR3 protein, reported with the most common genes and DNA among its rows. The V and J calls reflect TCRdb's pipeline rather than the authors' work. Within this sample are 150,000 to 200,000 distinct CDR3 sequences, with nearly 97% of them counted one time only. Approximately 0.1% of the sample is held by the ten biggest clonotypes.

The chain joins TRBV9 to TRBJ2-5; no D gene is confidently identified. Sequences were obtained from CD4+ T cells from PBMCs. The sequence came from a human donor with Susac syndrome. The CDR3 region reads CASSVGALQETQYF. The DNA reads as follows: TGTGCCAGCAGCGTAGGCGCCCTCCAAGAGACCCAGTACTTC. With the rest looked up from the reference TRBV9 and TRBJ2-5 genes rather than sequenced, the full variable domain is DSGVTQTPKHLITATGQRVTLRCSPRSGDLSVYWYQQSLDQGLQFLIQYYNGEERAKGNILERFSAQQFPDLHSELNLSSLELGDSALYFCASSVGALQETQYFGPGTRLLVL.